Listed below are T cell receptor beta chains from one sample, sequenced in a study of T cells expressing NK-cell markers. One entry per CDR3 protein, without DNA, is what TCRdb gives after re-calling the 5' RACE reads. The sample data list 550,000 or so distinct CDR3 sequences. The specimen sequenced was blood T cells: a sorted CD56 or NKG2C T cell subset, CD4+ or CD8+ T cells, or bulk PBMC T cells (not recorded which). All receptors derive from a man between 18 and 35 years old in good health. CDR3s include the opening cysteine and the closing phenylalanine or tryptophan. Each record gives: V gene, J gene, CDR3 protein.

V gene: TRBV7-8
J gene: TRBJ2-3
CDR3 protein: CASSPSRAGPTDTQYF

V gene: TRBV12-3/TRBV12-4
J gene: TRBJ2-5
CDR3 protein: CASSLGNLQGLLATQYF

V gene: TRBV5-5
J gene: TRBJ1-1
CDR3 protein: CASSLSHGTNTEAFF

V gene: TRBV10-3
J gene: TRBJ2-5
CDR3 protein: CAIRGLAGTSQETQYF

V gene: TRBV12-3/TRBV12-4
J gene: TRBJ2-1
CDR3 protein: CASSHRDSSEDEQFF

V gene: TRBV6-1
J gene: TRBJ2-3
CDR3 protein: CASSPGLAADTQYF

V gene: TRBV5-1
J gene: TRBJ2-6
CDR3 protein: CASQFGANVLTF

V gene: TRBV5-1
J gene: TRBJ1-1
CDR3 protein: CASSLAGQSSNTEAFF

V gene: TRBV7-3
J gene: TRBJ2-3
CDR3 protein: CASSSLGLYTDTQYF

V gene: TRBV6-5
J gene: TRBJ1-1
CDR3 protein: CASSSLQGANTEAFF

V gene: TRBV3-1
J gene: TRBJ1-5
CDR3 protein: CASSQGGGLGQPQHF

V gene: TRBV7-9
J gene: TRBJ2-1
CDR3 protein: CASSFNAREISYNEQFF

V gene: TRBV11-2
J gene: TRBJ2-1
CDR3 protein: CASSFSASQFF

V gene: TRBV24-1
J gene: TRBJ2-6
CDR3 protein: CATSDPGTAGPLTF

V gene: TRBV4-2
J gene: TRBJ2-1
CDR3 protein: CASSQDTGAQGFF

V gene: TRBV2
J gene: TRBJ2-1
CDR3 protein: CASSESGGISYNEQFF

V gene: TRBV21-1
J gene: TRBJ2-3
CDR3 protein: CASSNSGLGTDTQYF

V gene: TRBV20-1
J gene: TRBJ2-3
CDR3 protein: CSAQGGADTQYF

V gene: TRBV5-1
J gene: TRBJ2-3
CDR3 protein: CATSIRAGGTDTQYF

V gene: TRBV27
J gene: TRBJ2-5
CDR3 protein: CASNPENASKGTQYF

V gene: TRBV6-5
J gene: TRBJ2-3
CDR3 protein: CASSYGTGVTDTQYF

V gene: TRBV13
J gene: TRBJ2-5
CDR3 protein: CASSPPAGGYQETQYF

V gene: TRBV7-9
J gene: TRBJ1-2
CDR3 protein: CASSSRIYGYTF

V gene: TRBV7-6
J gene: TRBJ2-4
CDR3 protein: CASSPSPPGSSKNIQYF

V gene: TRBV12-3/TRBV12-4
J gene: TRBJ1-2
CDR3 protein: CASSPTTPTNYGYTF

V gene: TRBV2
J gene: TRBJ2-7
CDR3 protein: CASSAVRNLHEQYF

V gene: TRBV7-8
J gene: TRBJ1-5
CDR3 protein: CASSLALRDGQPQHF

V gene: TRBV28
J gene: TRBJ2-1
CDR3 protein: CASTVLGLAGNNEQFF

V gene: TRBV7-2
J gene: TRBJ2-1
CDR3 protein: CASSLTRENEQFF

V gene: TRBV15
J gene: TRBJ2-1
CDR3 protein: CATSRDSQPGESYNEQFF

V gene: TRBV12-3/TRBV12-4
J gene: TRBJ2-1
CDR3 protein: CASSLAQAGTVGYNEQFF

V gene: TRBV29-1
J gene: TRBJ2-5
CDR3 protein: CSVAPAQETQYF

V gene: TRBV5-1
J gene: TRBJ2-1
CDR3 protein: CASSIEHEQFF

V gene: TRBV5-1
J gene: TRBJ2-7
CDR3 protein: CASSLVPGQGYEQYF

V gene: TRBV7-3
J gene: TRBJ2-5
CDR3 protein: CASSNRGTLQETQYF

V gene: TRBV29-1
J gene: TRBJ2-5
CDR3 protein: CSVEVGAGRKTQYF

V gene: TRBV15
J gene: TRBJ2-3
CDR3 protein: CATSSPKGGPITDTQYF

V gene: TRBV4-2
J gene: TRBJ2-1
CDR3 protein: CASSQDWGAGSYNEQFF

V gene: TRBV10-3
J gene: TRBJ2-5
CDR3 protein: CAISTTISGAKETQYF

V gene: TRBV6-2/TRBV6-3
J gene: TRBJ2-2
CDR3 protein: CASSYSRRGYDTGELFF

V gene: TRBV6-4
J gene: TRBJ2-6
CDR3 protein: CASSVTGSGANVLTF

V gene: TRBV5-6
J gene: TRBJ2-3
CDR3 protein: CASSLSRDRVRTDTQYF

V gene: TRBV28
J gene: TRBJ2-3
CDR3 protein: CASSFFEGTHARDTQYF

V gene: TRBV10-3
J gene: TRBJ1-2
CDR3 protein: CAISESLPYGYTF

V gene: TRBV20-1
J gene: TRBJ1-6
CDR3 protein: CSARGGQAGPLHF

V gene: TRBV12-3/TRBV12-4
J gene: TRBJ1-5
CDR3 protein: CASSLGQGAKQPQHF

V gene: TRBV12-3/TRBV12-4
J gene: TRBJ2-3
CDR3 protein: CASRRAGQGRGTQYF

V gene: TRBV30
J gene: TRBJ2-7
CDR3 protein: CAWRPPWGYEQYF

V gene: TRBV5-6
J gene: TRBJ2-7
CDR3 protein: CASNPVGGGIYEQYF

V gene: TRBV20-1
J gene: TRBJ2-3
CDR3 protein: CSARDWASSTDTQYF

V gene: TRBV20-1
J gene: TRBJ2-4
CDR3 protein: CSASPWDMAKNIQYF

V gene: TRBV5-1
J gene: TRBJ2-3
CDR3 protein: CASSFDPTGTTDTQYF

V gene: TRBV20-1
J gene: TRBJ1-2
CDR3 protein: CSATQHHDNYGYTF

V gene: TRBV2
J gene: TRBJ2-5
CDR3 protein: CASRQALRETQYF

V gene: TRBV11-2
J gene: TRBJ2-1
CDR3 protein: CASRDNYNEQFF

V gene: TRBV11-2
J gene: TRBJ2-7
CDR3 protein: CASSLSLLYEQYF

V gene: TRBV7-3
J gene: TRBJ2-1
CDR3 protein: CASSAGQGPQDEQFF

V gene: TRBV5-5
J gene: TRBJ2-2
CDR3 protein: CASSQRTSGRETGELFF

V gene: TRBV9
J gene: TRBJ2-5
CDR3 protein: CASRGIQETQYF